This T cell receptor beta chain stems from a study of blood T cells in healthy people across ages. Study-wide findings and caveats: Donors of long life had a larger count of naive CD4+ cells and greater diversity than aged donors. Per million T cells, TCR beta diversity dropped roughly linearly as age increased.

A note on this clonotype: Its cognate antigen is unknown.

A J-beta primer mix and a sample-barcoded 5' primer were used in a second PCR of about 7 to 12 cycles. Each of the cDNA molecules was tagged by a template-switch adaptor with 12 random nucleotides. TCRdb redid the calling of the 5' RACE reads with MiXCR, one entry per CDR3 protein. This sample yields more than 700,000 distinct CDR3 sequences, of which about 53% are seen a single time; approximately 41% belongs to the top ten. V was cut by 6 bases and J by 0 bases, with 12 bases left in between. The CDR3 loop spans 16 amino acids. The germline CDR1 and CDR2 sequences are SGHTA and FQGNSA. J is TRBJ2-6 and V is TRBV7-2, with D possibly TRBD1 on 5 matching bases. This clonotype originated in an elderly man in good health. The specimen was blood. For the CDR3, the DNA is TGTGCCAGCAGTCCCGGACATTTCTCTGGGGCCAACGTCCTGACTTTC. Protein product: CASSPGHFSGANVLTF.